This is a list of T cell receptor beta chains from one sample in a study of blood T cell repertoires in COVID-19. The method was immunoSEQ multiplex PCR; TCRdb's version includes in-frame clones alone and lacks a portion of them. The sample gives some 240,000 clones, roughly 81% of which show up once; around 7.2% is in the top ten. Sequenced sample: peripheral blood. Source of these receptors: a woman older than 75 with COVID-19, enrolled during active disease. Both conserved end residues are part of each CDR3. D genes are given only for firm matches. Clone sizes are given selectively: once, few, many, or a class where the clone is expanded.

d_call j_call clone_size v_call cdr3_aa cdr3_nt
TRBD2 TRBJ2-3 NA TRBV4-1 CASSQDRASGGWDTQYF TGCGCCAGCAGCCAAGATAGGGCTAGCGGGGGGTGGGATACGCAGTATTTT
NA TRBJ1-2 NA TRBV10-3 CAISESTVTLGYTF TGTGCCATCAGTGAGTCGACAGTTACCTTAGGCTACACCTTC
NA TRBJ1-1 NA TRBV9 CASSSETVLNTEAFF TGTGCCAGCAGCTCAGAGACAGTTTTGAACACTGAAGCTTTCTTT
NA TRBJ1-4 NA TRBV30 CAWNLDGELNEKLFF TGTGCCTGGAATCTCGACGGGGAATTAAATGAAAAACTGTTTTTT
NA TRBJ1-1 once TRBV5-8 CASNLRTGAFF TGTGCCAGCAACTTACGGACGGGGGCTTTCTTT
TRBD2 TRBJ2-2 NA TRBV7-6 CASSSRGRDTGELFF TGTGCCAGCAGCTCCCGCGGGAGAGACACCGGGGAGCTGTTTTTT
NA TRBJ1-2 NA TRBV30 CAWSRQVDGYTF TGTGCCTGGAGCAGACAGGTGGATGGCTACACCTTC
NA TRBJ1-2 NA TRBV29-1 CSVAGGGRIYTF TGCAGCGTTGCCGGCGGGGGGCGAATCTACACCTTC
NA TRBJ1-1 few TRBV5-4 CASRRGRPLNTEAFF TGTGCCAGCAGAAGAGGGAGGCCCCTGAACACTGAAGCTTTCTTT
TRBD2 TRBJ2-1 NA TRBV7-9 CASSPGLALVYNEQFF TGTGCCAGCAGCCCCGGACTAGCTTTGGTCTACAATGAGCAGTTCTTC
NA TRBJ1-1 NA TRBV19 CASTRTVNTEAFF TGTGCCAGTACCCGGACAGTGAACACTGAAGCTTTCTTT
NA TRBJ1-3 NA TRBV4-1 CASSQDLPGSSGNTIYF TGCGCCAGCAGCCAAGATCTTCCGGGAAGCTCTGGAAACACCATATATTTT
NA TRBJ1-6 NA TRBV7-2 CASSLVYALEGSPLHF TGTGCCAGCAGCTTAGTTTACGCCTTGGAGGGTTCACCCCTCCACTTT
TRBD1 TRBJ2-1 NA TRBV2 CASSGQGAVREQFF TGTGCCAGCAGCGGACAGGGGGCCGTGCGGGAGCAGTTCTTC
NA TRBJ1-5 NA TRBV19 CASINLGAGANQPQHF TGTGCCAGCATAAACTTGGGGGCGGGAGCCAATCAGCCCCAGCATTTT
TRBD1 TRBJ1-5 NA TRBV6-5 CASSRDRGLAQPQHF TGTGCCAGCAGCCGGGACAGGGGGCTGGCTCAGCCCCAGCATTTT
TRBD2 TRBJ2-1 once TRBV12-5 CASGPGTSGNNEQFF TGTGCTAGTGGTCCCGGGACTAGCGGGAACAATGAGCAGTTCTTC
NA TRBJ2-7 NA TRBV2 CASSESAVTHYEQYF TGTGCCAGCAGTGAATCCGCGGTCACCCACTACGAGCAGTACTTC
NA TRBJ1-3 NA TRBV19 CASSAYGATGNTIYF TGTGCCAGTAGTGCCTATGGGGCCACTGGAAACACCATATATTTT
TRBD2 TRBJ2-3 NA TRBV5-1 CASSPSGGAMDTQYF TGCGCCAGCAGCCCCAGCGGGGGGGCCATGGATACGCAGTATTTT
NA TRBJ1-1 few TRBV29-1 CSVEVGRTEAFF TGCAGCGTTGAGGTCGGTCGGACTGAAGCTTTCTTT
TRBD2 TRBJ2-3 NA TRBV7-2 CASSLHRPSGTSTDTQYF TGTGCCAGCAGCTTACATAGGCCTAGCGGGACTAGCACAGATACGCAGTATTTT